These 24 T cell receptor beta chains share one sample of origin, sequenced in a study of T cell repertoires in cytomegalovirus infection. TCRdb itself ran the reads through MiXCR, one entry per CDR3 protein. The sample lists fewer than 650,000 distinct CDR3 sequences, under 45% occurring once. These TCRs' antigens remain unknown. This material consisted of cultured PBMCs, taken from culture after CMV antigen stimulation. Receptors were obtained from a human donor in good health (CMV status not recorded). Some clones in this sample may be carry-over from other donors' samples.

The chain couples TRBV6-5 to TRBJ1-6, with 10 bases matching TRBD1. The germline CDR1 and CDR2 sequences are MNHEY and SVGAGI. Trimming took 2 bases from V and 5 from J; bases not matched to a gene: 3. This CDR3 is 16 amino acids long. CDR3 region: CASSYRGQGDNSPLHF. The CDR3 DNA reads TGTGCCAGCAGTTACCGCGGACAGGGGGATAATTCACCCCTCCACTTT.

The rearrangement joins TRBV6-6 to TRBJ1-5; D call uncertain. CDR3 length equals 14 residues. Germline V gene data show CDR1 as MNHNY and CDR2 as SVGAGI (reference sequence). Trimming removed 4 bases from V and 0 bases from J, with 7 bases in between. This CDR3 is CASSSQNSNQPQHF. CDR3 coding DNA: TGTGCCAGCAGTTCACAGAATAGCAATCAGCCCCAGCATTTT.

The chain uses TRBV12-3 or TRBV12-4 and TRBJ2-7; possibly TRBD2 for D (6 bases). Between the trimmed V and J ends, which lost 3 bases and 4 bases, there was a span of 13 bases. There are 14 residues in the CDR3. The CDR3: CASSFAGPSYEQYF. In nucleotides, the CDR3 is TGTGCCAGCAGTTTTGCGGGACCCTCTTACGAGCAGTACTTC.

The J gene is TRBJ1-2, the V gene TRBV28, with D possibly TRBD1 on 5 matching bases. The V gene's germline CDR1 is MDHEN and CDR2 SYDVKM. V was pared by 1 base and J by 4 bases, with 16 bases between. The CDR3 has 16 residues. CDR3 loop: CASSLLDGGGSYGYTF. In DNA, the CDR3 is TGTGCCAGCAGTTTATTGGACGGGGGAGGTAGCTATGGCTACACCTTC.

J is TRBJ2-7 and V is TRBV7-2; TRBD2 aligns across 12 bases. CDR3 length equals 14 residues. With V trimmed by 4 bases and J by 11 bases, 9 bases remained unmatched. Germline V gives CDR1 SGHTA, CDR2 FQGNSA. This CDR3 reads CASSSTLTSGSKYF. The CDR3 nucleotides are TGTGCCAGCAGCTCGACTCTGACTAGCGGGAGTAAGTACTTC.

In its sample, this clonotype was seen a few times. This sequence joins TRBV7-6 and TRBJ2-7, with D possibly being TRBD2 (7 bases). Germline V gene sequence: CDR1 SGHVS, CDR2 FNYEAQ. The V end lost 5 bases, the J end lost 3 bases, and 11 bases lay between the germline ends. The CDR3 is 13 residues long. CDR3 region: CASSPRGLYEQYF. Here the CDR3 DNA reads TGTGCCAGCAGCCCGCGGGGGCTCTACGAGCAGTACTTC.

This clonotype turned up a few times. The CDR3 loop is CASNRGGPGASYEQYF. CDR3 coding DNA: TGTGCCAGCAACCGAGGGGGTCCGGGGGCTTCCTACGAGCAGTACTTC. The gene calls are TRBV7-4 and TRBJ2-7, with D perhaps being TRBD1 or TRBD2 (6 bases each). Germline CDR1 reads SGHVT; CDR2 reads SQSDAQ. With 7 bases removed from V and 1 base from J, the gap between germline ends came to 20 bases. The CDR3 extends over 16 amino acids.

The chain employs TRBV4-1 and TRBJ1-1, with D hard to call. CDR1 MGHRA and CDR2 YSYEKL come from the germline V gene. V was pared by 1 base and J by 1 base, with 16 bases between. The length of the CDR3 is 17 residues. The CDR3 region is CASSQGLTYSENTEAFF. DNA for the CDR3: TGCGCCAGCAGCCAAGGACTAACTTATTCCGAGAACACTGAAGCTTTCTTT.

The rearrangement joins TRBV18 to TRBJ1-2, with 10 bases matching TRBD1. The CDR3 loop spans 16 amino acids. V dropped 0 bases and J dropped 4; count of bases not matched to a gene: 5. Germline-derived CDR1 and CDR2 are KGHSH and LQKENI. In nucleotides, the CDR3 is TGTGCCAGCTCACCACCGACAGGGGGCTTTGGCTATGGCTACACCTTC. Translated, it gives CASSPPTGGFGYGYTF.

This chain connects TRBV20-1 to TRBJ1-4; the D is unclear. V lost 2 bases and J lost 7, with 11 bases in between. CDR3 length: 13 residues. Germline assignment: CDR1 DFQATT and CDR2 SNEGSKA (reference sequence). The CDR3 nucleotides read TGCAGTGCTAGATCGGGGAGTCGTGAAAAACTGTTTTTT. Residues: CSARSGSREKLFF.

The chain has TRBV19 and TRBJ1-3; D gene uncertain. There are 13 residues in the CDR3. Trimming pared 7 bases from V and 0 bases from J, leaving 7 bases between. Germline-derived CDR1 and CDR2 are LNHDA and SQIVND (reference sequence). The CDR3 DNA follows: TGTGCCAGTAACCCGGACTCTGGAAACACCATATATTTT. The encoded protein is CASNPDSGNTIYF.

The CDR3: CSARPLPGQGANQPQHF. CDR3 nucleotide sequence: TGCAGTGCTAGGCCACTTCCGGGACAGGGGGCCAATCAGCCCCAGCATTTT. The V and J genes are TRBV20-1 and TRBJ1-5; 12 nucleotides align to TRBD1. The V gene's germline CDR1 is DFQATT and CDR2 SNEGSKA (reference sequence). V shed 3 bases, J shed 3 bases, and the junction held 9 bases outside the gene matches. This CDR3 contains 17 residues.

This clonotype was observed a handful of times. The chain recombines TRBV9 with TRBJ1-3, with TRBD1 as a possible D gene (5 bases). Germline V gene sequence: CDR1 SGDLS, CDR2 YYNGEE. The CDR3 is 15 residues long. Trimming shortened V by 1 base and J by 4 bases, and 12 bases separated the two germline ends. CDR3 sequence reads: CASSVQGRGGNTIYF. CDR3 DNA: TGTGCCAGCAGCGTACAGGGACGGGGAGGAAACACCATATATTTT.

This clonotype was seen only a few times. The chain has TRBV7-9 and TRBJ1-2; D unclear. With 7 bases removed from V and 7 bases from J, the gap between germline ends came to 13 bases. The CDR3 contains 12 residues. Germline V CDR1 and CDR2: SEHNR, FQNEAQ (reference sequence). The chain's CDR3 is CASTRVGSGYTF. CDR3 in DNA: TGTGCCAGCACCCGTGTAGGCTCTGGCTACACCTTC. Complete variable domain (other parts from reference TRBV7-9 and TRBJ1-2): DTGVSQNPRHKITKRGQNVTFRCDPISEHNRLYWYRQTLGQGPEFLTYFQNEAQLEKSRLLSDRFSAERPKGSFSTLEIQRTEQGDSAMYLCASTRVGSGYTFGSGTRLTVV.

V usage is TRBV6-2 or TRBV6-3 and J usage is TRBJ1-1; 9 bases are a match to TRBD1. The CDR3 extends over 14 amino acids. V gave up 10 bases and J gave up 0 bases; unmatched junction bases: 6. Germline CDR1 reads MNHEY; CDR2 reads SVGEGT. The CDR3 loop is CATNRDRVNTEAFF. DNA of the CDR3: TGTGCCACTAACCGGGACAGGGTGAACACTGAAGCTTTCTTT.

The sample holds a few counts of this clonotype. The genes are TRBV7-2 and TRBJ2-5, with unresolved D. Germline CDR1 is SGHTA and CDR2 is FQGNSA. The length of the CDR3 is 12 residues. Trimming removed 2 bases from V and 4 bases from J, with 5 bases in between. CDR3 region: CASSLWPETQYF. The CDR3, as DNA: TGTGCCAGCAGCTTATGGCCAGAGACCCAGTACTTC. Variable domain in full (rest from reference TRBV7-2 and TRBJ2-5): GAGVSQSPSNKVTEKGKDVELRCDPISGHTALYWYRQSLGQGLEFLIYFQGNSAPDKSGLPSDRFSAERTGGSVSTLTIQRTQQEDSAVYLCASSLWPETQYFGPGTRLLVL.

This clonotype has just a few counts. The V gene is TRBV6-2 or TRBV6-3, the J gene TRBJ2-3; TRBD2 is a possible D gene (6 bases). Germline lookup yields CDR1 MNHEY and CDR2 SVGEGT. The germline V and J ends were trimmed by 1 base and 2 bases, with 10 bases remaining between them. The CDR3 extends over 15 amino acids. The DNA for the CDR3 is TGTGCCAGCAGTTACTTCCGCGGGGACACAGATACGCAGTATTTT. Encoded protein: CASSYFRGDTDTQYF.

This clonotype appeared a few times. J is TRBJ1-5 and V is TRBV7-8; D not resolved. CDR1 is SGHVS and CDR2 is FQNEAQ in the germline V gene. This CDR3 is 12 amino acids long. V shed 5 bases and J shed 6 bases, with 8 bases lying between them. This CDR3 reads CASSQLGQPQHF. The CDR3 coding sequence is TGTGCCAGCAGCCAACTAGGTCAGCCCCAGCATTTT.

The V gene is TRBV11-2, the J gene TRBJ2-1; D is ambiguous. Germline V lookup: CDR1 SGHAT, CDR2 FQNNGV. The CDR3 totals 13 residues. Trimming pared 4 bases from V and 9 bases from J, leaving 13 bases between. CDR3 DNA: TGTGCCAGCAGCTCCGTTTGGTTGGGTGAGCAGTTCTTC. Amino acid sequence: CASSSVWLGEQFF. The entire variable domain, with the rest obtained from reference TRBV11-2 and TRBJ2-1, is as follows: EAGVAQSPRYKIIEKRQSVAFWCNPISGHATLYWYQQILGQGPKLLIQFQNNGVVDDSQLPKDRFSAERLKGVDSTLKIQPAKLEDSAVYLCASSSVWLGEQFFGPGTRLTVL.

This clonotype turned up a few times. The genes are TRBV7-2 and TRBJ2-1; 13 nucleotides line up with TRBD2. The CDR3 has 14 amino acids. Germline V gene lookup returns CDR1 SGHTA and CDR2 FQGNSA. Trimming at V came to 3 bases and at J to 8 bases, leaving 1 base not matched to a gene. CDR3 residues: CASSFTSGRDEQFF. The CDR3 bases are TGTGCCAGCAGCTTTACTAGCGGGAGGGATGAGCAGTTCTTC. Full variable domain (remainder filled in from reference TRBV7-2 and TRBJ2-1): GAGVSQSPSNKVTEKGKDVELRCDPISGHTALYWYRQSLGQGLEFLIYFQGNSAPDKSGLPSDRFSAERTGGSVSTLTIQRTQQEDSAVYLCASSFTSGRDEQFFGPGTRLTVL.

This clonotype showed up many times. This chain joins TRBV7-2 and TRBJ2-7; 13 nucleotides align to TRBD2. Germline V CDR1 and CDR2: SGHTA, FQGNSA. CDR3 length: 15 amino acids. With 3 bases clipped from V and 6 bases from J, the junction kept 5 bases outside the gene matches. The CDR3 spells CASSLRTSGSAEQYF. Written as DNA, the CDR3 is TGTGCCAGCAGCTTGCGGACTAGCGGGAGTGCCGAGCAGTACTTC.

The sample holds a few counts of this clonotype. The gene calls are TRBV11-2 and TRBJ1-1; TRBD1 aligns across 7 bases. Trimming took 4 bases from V and 7 from J; bases not matched to a gene: 18. Germline V gene lookup returns CDR1 SGHAT and CDR2 FQNNGV. This CDR3 comprises 17 residues. The CDR3 reads CASSSLKQGPRHFEAFF. CDR3 nucleotides: TGTGCCAGCAGCTCGTTAAAACAGGGGCCCCGCCACTTTGAAGCTTTCTTT.

This clonotype was seen only a few times. The chain recombines TRBV6-2 or TRBV6-3 with TRBJ2-2; a possible D gene is TRBD2 (5 bases). The CDR3 runs to 13 residues. V was pared by 11 bases and J by 5 bases, with 15 bases between. Germline CDR1 and CDR2: MNHEY and SVGEGT. This CDR3 reads CALRPWRTGELFF. DNA of the CDR3: TGTGCCCTGAGGCCCTGGAGGACCGGGGAGCTGTTTTTT.

V is TRBV6-2 or TRBV6-3 and J is TRBJ1-5; D unresolved. With 8 bases removed from V and 1 base from J, the gap between germline ends came to 6 bases. The CDR3 totals 12 residues. Germline V gene sequence: CDR1 MNHEY, CDR2 SVGEGT. Here the CDR3 reads CASGRSNQPQHF. The CDR3 region has the DNA TGTGCCAGCGGACGGAGCAATCAGCCCCAGCATTTT.